This TCR beta chain was identified during a study of cytomegalovirus exposure and HLA in healthy donors. Study-wide results and limits: The study reported that TCR beta sequences accurately predicted HLA-A and HLA-B alleles in most subjects. Researchers counted around 150 TCR beta chains as cytomegalovirus-associated. Both high specificity and high sensitivity reportedly marked the classifier's diagnosis of cytomegalovirus status. Upon later analysis, TCR association rates were observed to vary by HLA locus, being highest for DRB1 and lowest for HLA-C.

60 Vbeta and 13 Jbeta primers were used in PCR. Produced via immunoSEQ multiplex PCR; TCRdb's table is partial and in-frame only. The sample lists 120,000 or so clones; roughly 80% were seen once. The CDR3 sequence is 17 residues long. Trimming took 4 bases from V and 7 from J; bases not matched to a gene: 18. Germline V gene sequence: CDR1 SGHRS, CDR2 YFSETQ. Note on this clone: The antigen is undetermined.

The material sequenced was PBMCs. This clonotype was sampled from a man aged 25 to 45 in good health and CMV-seropositive. The chain uses TRBV5-1 and TRBJ2-7, with 9 bases aligning to TRBD1. The CDR3 here is CASSTRDRDHAQVEQYF. The CDR3 region has the DNA TGCGCCAGCAGCACCAGGGACAGGGATCATGCCCAGGTAGAGCAGTACTTC.